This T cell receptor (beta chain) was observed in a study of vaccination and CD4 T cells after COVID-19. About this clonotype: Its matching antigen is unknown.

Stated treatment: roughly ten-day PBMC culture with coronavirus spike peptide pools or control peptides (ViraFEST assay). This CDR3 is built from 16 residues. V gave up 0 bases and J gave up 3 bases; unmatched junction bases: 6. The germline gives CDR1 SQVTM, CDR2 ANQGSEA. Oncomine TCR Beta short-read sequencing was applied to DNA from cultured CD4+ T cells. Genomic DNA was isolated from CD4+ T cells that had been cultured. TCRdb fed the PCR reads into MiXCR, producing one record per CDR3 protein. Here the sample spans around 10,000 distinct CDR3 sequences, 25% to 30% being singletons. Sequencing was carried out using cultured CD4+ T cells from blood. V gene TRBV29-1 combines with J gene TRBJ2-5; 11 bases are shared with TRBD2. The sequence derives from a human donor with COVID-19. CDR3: CSVEDFLAGGKETQYF. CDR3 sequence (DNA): TGCAGCGTTGAAGATTTCCTAGCGGGGGGCAAAGAGACCCAGTACTTC.